This T cell receptor beta chain is from a study of blood T cell repertoires in COVID-19. Using immunoSEQ multiplex PCR, the repertoire was profiled, and TCRdb retains in-frame clones only, with some absent. The data show under 300,000 clones, approximately 82% seen once. The CDR3 length is 11 residues. Germline values: CDR1 SGHAT, CDR2 FQNNGV. Trimming left V 3 bases short and J 6 bases short, with 6 bases between. This TCR derives from a man aged 25-45 years who had recovered from COVID-19. The sample consisted of peripheral blood. The chain combines TRBV11-2 with TRBJ2-7; D gene unclear. In DNA form, the CDR3 reads TGTGCCAGCAGCTTCAGCGCCGAGCAGTACGTC. The encoded protein is CASSFSAEQYV.